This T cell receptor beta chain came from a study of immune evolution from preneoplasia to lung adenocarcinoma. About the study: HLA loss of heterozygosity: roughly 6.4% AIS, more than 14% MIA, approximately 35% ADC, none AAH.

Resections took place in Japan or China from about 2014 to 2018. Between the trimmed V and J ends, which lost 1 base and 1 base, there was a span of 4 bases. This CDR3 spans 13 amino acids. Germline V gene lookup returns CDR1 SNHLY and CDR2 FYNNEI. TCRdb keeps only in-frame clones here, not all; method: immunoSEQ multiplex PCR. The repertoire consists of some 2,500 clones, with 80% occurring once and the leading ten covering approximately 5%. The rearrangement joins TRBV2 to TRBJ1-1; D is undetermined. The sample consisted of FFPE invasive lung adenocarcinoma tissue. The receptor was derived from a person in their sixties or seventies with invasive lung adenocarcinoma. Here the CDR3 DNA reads TGTGCCAGCAGTGAAGTCACGAACACTGAAGCTTTCTTT. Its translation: CASSEVTNTEAFF.